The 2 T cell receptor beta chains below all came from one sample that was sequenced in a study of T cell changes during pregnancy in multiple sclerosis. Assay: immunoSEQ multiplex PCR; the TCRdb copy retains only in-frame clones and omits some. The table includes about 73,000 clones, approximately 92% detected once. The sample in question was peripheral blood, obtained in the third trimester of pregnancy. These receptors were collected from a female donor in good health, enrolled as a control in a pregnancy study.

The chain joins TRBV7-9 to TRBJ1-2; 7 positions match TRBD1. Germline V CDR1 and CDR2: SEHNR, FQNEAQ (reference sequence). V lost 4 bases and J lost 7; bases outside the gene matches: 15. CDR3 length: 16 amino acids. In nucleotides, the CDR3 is TGTGCCAGCAGCTACATGGACAGGACTCCCTGGGGTGGCTACACCTTC. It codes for CASSYMDRTPWGGYTF.

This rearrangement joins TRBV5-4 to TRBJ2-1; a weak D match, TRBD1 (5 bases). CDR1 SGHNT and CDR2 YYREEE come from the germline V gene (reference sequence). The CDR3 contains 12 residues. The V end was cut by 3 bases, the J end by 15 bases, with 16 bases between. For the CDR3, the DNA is TGTGCCAGCAGCTCCCCCCCTAGGGGCCCGTTCTTC. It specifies CASSSPPRGPFF.